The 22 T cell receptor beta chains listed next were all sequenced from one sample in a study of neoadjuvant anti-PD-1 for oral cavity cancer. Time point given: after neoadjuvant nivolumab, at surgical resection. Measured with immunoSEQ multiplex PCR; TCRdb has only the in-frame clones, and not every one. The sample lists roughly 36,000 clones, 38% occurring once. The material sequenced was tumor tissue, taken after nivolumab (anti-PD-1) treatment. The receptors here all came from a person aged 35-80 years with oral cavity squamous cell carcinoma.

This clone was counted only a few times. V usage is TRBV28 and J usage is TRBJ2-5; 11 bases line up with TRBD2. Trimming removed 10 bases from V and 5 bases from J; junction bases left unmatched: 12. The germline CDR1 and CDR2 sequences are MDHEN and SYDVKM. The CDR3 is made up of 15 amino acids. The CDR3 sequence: CATLLSGRAGETQYF. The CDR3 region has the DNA TGTGCCACCCTTCTTAGCGGGAGGGCCGGTGAGACCCAGTACTTC.

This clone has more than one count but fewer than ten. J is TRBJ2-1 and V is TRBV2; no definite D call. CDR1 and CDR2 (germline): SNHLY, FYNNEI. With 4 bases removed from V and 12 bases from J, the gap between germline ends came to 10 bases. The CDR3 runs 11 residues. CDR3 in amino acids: CASSVDLPQFF. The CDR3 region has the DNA TGTGCCAGCAGTGTGGACCTTCCGCAGTTCTTC.

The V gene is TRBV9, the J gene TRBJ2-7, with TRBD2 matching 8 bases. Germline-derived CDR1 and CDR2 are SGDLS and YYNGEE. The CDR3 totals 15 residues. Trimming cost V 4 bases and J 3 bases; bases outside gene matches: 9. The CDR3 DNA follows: TGTGCCAGCAGCCCCCGGGCTAGCGGGCGCTACGAGCAGTACTTC. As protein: CASSPRASGRYEQYF.

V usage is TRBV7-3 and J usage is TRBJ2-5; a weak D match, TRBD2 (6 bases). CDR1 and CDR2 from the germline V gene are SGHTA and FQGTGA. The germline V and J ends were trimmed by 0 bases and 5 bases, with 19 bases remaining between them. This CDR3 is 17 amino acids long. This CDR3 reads CASSLTKRQGGRETQYF. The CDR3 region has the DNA TGTGCCAGCAGCTTAACGAAGCGGCAGGGAGGTAGGGAGACCCAGTACTTC. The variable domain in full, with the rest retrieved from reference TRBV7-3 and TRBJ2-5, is GAGVSQTPSNKVTEKGKYVELRCDPISGHTALYWYRQSLGQGPEFLIYFQGTGAADDSGLPNDRFFAVRPEGSVSTLKIQRTERGDSAVYLCASSLTKRQGGRETQYFGPGTRLLVL.

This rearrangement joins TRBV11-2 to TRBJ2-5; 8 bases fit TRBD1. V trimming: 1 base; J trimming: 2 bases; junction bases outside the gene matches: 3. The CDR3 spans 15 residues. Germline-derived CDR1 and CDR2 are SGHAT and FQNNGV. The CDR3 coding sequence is TGTGCCAGCAGCTTAGGTCACAGGGGGCAAGAGACCCAGTACTTC. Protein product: CASSLGHRGQETQYF.

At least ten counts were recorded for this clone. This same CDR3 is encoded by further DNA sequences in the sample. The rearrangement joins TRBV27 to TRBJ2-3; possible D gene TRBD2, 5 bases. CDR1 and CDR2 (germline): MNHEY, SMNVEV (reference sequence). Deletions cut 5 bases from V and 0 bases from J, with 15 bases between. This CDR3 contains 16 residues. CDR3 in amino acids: CASSPGGGPSTDTQYF. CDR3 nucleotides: TGTGCCAGCAGTCCGGGTGGCGGGCCTAGCACAGATACGCAGTATTTT.

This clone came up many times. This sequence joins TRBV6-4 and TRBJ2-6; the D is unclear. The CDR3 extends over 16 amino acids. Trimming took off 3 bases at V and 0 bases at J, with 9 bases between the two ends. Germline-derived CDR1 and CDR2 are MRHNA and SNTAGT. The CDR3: CASSDQANSGANVLTF. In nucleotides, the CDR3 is TGTGCCAGCAGTGATCAAGCGAACTCTGGGGCCAACGTCCTGACTTTC.

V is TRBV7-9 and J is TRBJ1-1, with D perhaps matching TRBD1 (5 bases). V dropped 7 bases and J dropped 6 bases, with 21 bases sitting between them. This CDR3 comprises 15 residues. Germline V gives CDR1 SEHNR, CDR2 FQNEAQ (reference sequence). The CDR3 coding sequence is TGTGCCAGCACCCAATTTTTGGGGGGTTGGGCTGAAGCTTTCTTT. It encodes CASTQFLGGWAEAFF.

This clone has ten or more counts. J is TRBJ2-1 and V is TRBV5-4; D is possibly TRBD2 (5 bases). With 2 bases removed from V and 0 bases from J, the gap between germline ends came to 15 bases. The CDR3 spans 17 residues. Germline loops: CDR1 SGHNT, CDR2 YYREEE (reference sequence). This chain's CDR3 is CASSFRAGPSSYNEQFF. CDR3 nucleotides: TGTGCCAGCAGCTTTCGTGCGGGCCCCAGCTCCTACAATGAGCAGTTCTTC.

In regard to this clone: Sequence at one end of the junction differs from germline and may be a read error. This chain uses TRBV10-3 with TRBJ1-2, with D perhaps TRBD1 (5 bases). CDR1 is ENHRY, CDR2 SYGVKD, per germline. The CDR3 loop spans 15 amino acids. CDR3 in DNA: TGTGCCAGCAGTTACCTCTGGGCAGGGCAATATGGCTACACCTTC. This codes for CASSYLWAGQYGYTF.

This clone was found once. The CDR3: CASSLWRNTEAFF. For the CDR3, the DNA is TGTGCCAGCTCGCTCTGGAGAAACACTGAAGCTTTCTTT. The V call is TRBV28, the J call TRBJ1-1, with unresolved D. This CDR3 contains 13 residues. V lost 8 bases and J 2 bases, leaving 12 bases between the germline ends. The V gene's germline CDR1 is MDHEN and CDR2 SYDVKM.

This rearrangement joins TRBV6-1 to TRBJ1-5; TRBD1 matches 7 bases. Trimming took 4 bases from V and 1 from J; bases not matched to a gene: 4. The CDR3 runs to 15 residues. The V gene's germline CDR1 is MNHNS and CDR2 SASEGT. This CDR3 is CASSVQGGSNQPQHF. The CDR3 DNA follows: TGTGCCAGCAGTGTCCAGGGGGGGAGCAATCAGCCCCAGCATTTT.

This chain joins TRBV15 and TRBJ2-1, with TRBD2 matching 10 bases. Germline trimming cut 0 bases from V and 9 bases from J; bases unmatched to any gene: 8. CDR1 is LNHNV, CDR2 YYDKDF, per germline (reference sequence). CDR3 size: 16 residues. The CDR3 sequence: CATSRDLGSGRGEQFF. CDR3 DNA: TGTGCCACCAGCAGAGATTTGGGAAGCGGGAGGGGTGAGCAGTTCTTC.

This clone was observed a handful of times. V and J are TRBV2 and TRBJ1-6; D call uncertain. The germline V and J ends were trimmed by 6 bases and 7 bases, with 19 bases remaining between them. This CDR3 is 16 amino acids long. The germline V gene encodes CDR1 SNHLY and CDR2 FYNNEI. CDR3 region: CASSRPGTGSNSPLHF. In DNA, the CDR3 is TGTGCCAGCAGCCGTCCCGGTACCGGGTCAAATTCACCCCTCCACTTT. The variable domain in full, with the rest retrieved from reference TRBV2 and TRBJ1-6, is EPEVTQTPSHQVTQMGQEVILRCVPISNHLYFYWYRQILGQKVEFLVSFYNNEISEKSEIFDDQFSVERPDGSNFTLKIRSTKLEDSAMYFCASSRPGTGSNSPLHFGNGTRLTVT.

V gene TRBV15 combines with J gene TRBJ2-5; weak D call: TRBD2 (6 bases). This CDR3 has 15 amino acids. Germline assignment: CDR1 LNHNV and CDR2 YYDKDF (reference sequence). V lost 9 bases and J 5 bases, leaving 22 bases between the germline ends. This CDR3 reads CATRDGAKWGETQYF. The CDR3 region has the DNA TGTGCCACGCGGGACGGGGCCAAATGGGGCGAGACCCAGTACTTC.

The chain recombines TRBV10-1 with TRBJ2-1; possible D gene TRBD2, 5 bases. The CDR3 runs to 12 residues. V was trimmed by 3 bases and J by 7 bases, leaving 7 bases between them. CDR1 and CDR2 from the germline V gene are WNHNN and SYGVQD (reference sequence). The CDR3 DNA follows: TGCGCCAGCAGTGATTGGAGGAATGAGCAGTTCTTC. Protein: CASSDWRNEQFF.

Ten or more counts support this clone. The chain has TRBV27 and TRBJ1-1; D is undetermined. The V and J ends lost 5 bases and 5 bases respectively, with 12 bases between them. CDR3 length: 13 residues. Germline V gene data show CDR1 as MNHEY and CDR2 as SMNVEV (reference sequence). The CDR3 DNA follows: TGTGCCAGCAGTGGCAACTTAAAGACTGAAGCTTTCTTT. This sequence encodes CASSGNLKTEAFF.

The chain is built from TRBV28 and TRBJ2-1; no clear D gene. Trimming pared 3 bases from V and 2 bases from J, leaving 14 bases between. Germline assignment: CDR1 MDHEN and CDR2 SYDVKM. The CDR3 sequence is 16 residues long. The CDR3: CASSFTAPNPYNEQFF. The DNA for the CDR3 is TGTGCCAGCAGTTTTACGGCTCCGAACCCCTACAATGAGCAGTTCTTC.

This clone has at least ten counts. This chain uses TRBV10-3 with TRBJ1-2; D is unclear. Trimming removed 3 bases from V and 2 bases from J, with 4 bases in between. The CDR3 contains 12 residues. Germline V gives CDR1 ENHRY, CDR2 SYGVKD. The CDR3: CAISDGNYGYTF. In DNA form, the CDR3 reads TGTGCCATCAGTGACGGGAACTATGGCTACACCTTC.

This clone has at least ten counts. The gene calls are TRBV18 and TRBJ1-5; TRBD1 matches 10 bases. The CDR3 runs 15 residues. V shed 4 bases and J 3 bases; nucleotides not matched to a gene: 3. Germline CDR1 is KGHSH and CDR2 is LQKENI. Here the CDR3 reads CASSLGQGDNQPQHF. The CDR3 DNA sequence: TGTGCCAGCTCACTAGGACAGGGGGACAATCAGCCCCAGCATTTT. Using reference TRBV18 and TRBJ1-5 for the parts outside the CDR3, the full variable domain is NAGVMQNPRHLVRRRGQEARLRCSPMKGHSHVYWYRQLPEEGLKFMVYLQKENIIDESGMPKERFSAEFPKEGPSILRIQQVVRGDSAAYFCASSLGQGDNQPQHFGDGTRLSIL.

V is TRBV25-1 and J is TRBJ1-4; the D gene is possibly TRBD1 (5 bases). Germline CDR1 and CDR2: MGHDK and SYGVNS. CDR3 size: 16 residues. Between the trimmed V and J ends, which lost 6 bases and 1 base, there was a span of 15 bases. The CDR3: CASSDGAGRTNEKLFF. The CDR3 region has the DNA TGTGCCAGCAGCGACGGCGCAGGGAGAACTAATGAAAAACTGTTTTTT.

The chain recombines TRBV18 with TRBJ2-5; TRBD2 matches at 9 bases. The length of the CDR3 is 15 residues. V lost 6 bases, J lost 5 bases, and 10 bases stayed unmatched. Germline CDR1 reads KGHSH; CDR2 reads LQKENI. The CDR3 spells CASSSSGLAMETQYF. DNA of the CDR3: TGTGCCAGCTCCTCCTCGGGACTAGCAATGGAGACCCAGTACTTC.